The next 9 T cell receptor beta chains were all read from a single sample in a study of blood T cell repertoires in COVID-19. Repertoires were generated with immunoSEQ multiplex PCR, while TCRdb's copy carries only in-frame clones and drops some. This sample has a few hundred thousand clones, with 70% to 90% found just once. Material: PBMCs or T cells enriched from blood (not recorded which). The receptors here all came from a woman aged 40 to 50 with acute COVID-19.

About this clone itself: The same CDR3 arises from other DNA sequences in this sample as well. In DNA form, the CDR3 reads TGCGCCAGCAGCTTACGGGGGTCCTACAATGAGCAGTTCTTC. Translation gives CASSLRGSYNEQFF. J is TRBJ2-1 and V is TRBV5-1, with D possibly being TRBD2 (6 bases). Germline V gene lookup returns CDR1 SGHRS and CDR2 YFSETQ. The CDR3 runs to 14 residues. Trimming cost V 2 bases and J 1 base, with 7 bases left between them.

This clone was recorded once. The genes are TRBV6-5 and TRBJ1-2, with 9 bases identical to TRBD1. V gave up 6 bases and J gave up 2 bases; unmatched junction bases: 4. The CDR3 covers 14 residues. The germline gives CDR1 MNHEY, CDR2 SVGAGI. The CDR3 DNA is TGTGCCAGCAGGGGGGACAGGGAGAACTATGGCTACACCTTC. Translated, it gives CASRGDRENYGYTF.

The gene calls are TRBV18 and TRBJ1-2, with D possibly matching TRBD1 (6 bases). The CDR3 extends over 13 amino acids. Germline V CDR1 and CDR2: KGHSH, LQKENI. V lost 5 bases and J lost 4, with 11 bases in between. The CDR3 protein is CASSSDSSYGYTF. The CDR3 DNA sequence: TGTGCCAGCTCATCGGACAGTTCCTATGGCTACACCTTC.

This clone has a single count. V usage is TRBV7-3 and J usage is TRBJ2-1; D is perhaps TRBD2 (6 bases). Trimming took 5 bases from V and 15 from J, leaving 20 bases between them. Looked up from germline, CDR1 is SGHTA and CDR2 is FQGTGA. The CDR3 extends over 13 amino acids. CDR3 sequence reads: CASSPSRREGPFF. The CDR3 DNA reads TGTGCCAGCAGCCCTTCGAGGCGGGAAGGGCCGTTCTTC.

The CDR3 sequence: CASSAQGVVSSDEQFF. CDR3 DNA sequence: TGTGCCAGCAGCGCCCAGGGGGTCGTATCGTCCGATGAGCAGTTCTTC. The rearrangement uses TRBV9 and TRBJ2-1, with 7 nucleotides matching TRBD1. The CDR3 contains 16 residues. Looked up from germline, CDR1 is SGDLS and CDR2 is YYNGEE. The V segment lost 3 bases and the J segment 8 bases; nucleotides outside the gene matches: 14.

CDR3 amino acids: CASSVEGLPSGEQYF. As DNA, the CDR3 is TGTGCCAGCAGCGTAGAGGGACTCCCCTCGGGGGAGCAGTACTTC. The chain couples TRBV9 to TRBJ2-7; D is perhaps TRBD2 (6 bases). CDR1 SGDLS and CDR2 YYNGEE come from the germline V gene. This CDR3 is built from 15 residues. The ends were cut back, 0 bases at V and 7 bases at J, with 17 bases in the middle.

The CDR3 reads CAISDPLRQGGNTIYF. The CDR3 DNA reads as TGTGCCATCAGTGACCCCTTGAGACAGGGGGGAAACACCATATATTTT. The gene calls are TRBV10-3 and TRBJ1-3; the match to TRBD1 covers 8 bases. The CDR3 has 16 residues. The germline V gene encodes CDR1 ENHRY and CDR2 SYGVKD. V was clipped by 3 bases and J by 4 bases; unmatched bases: 8.

The rearrangement uses TRBV9 and TRBJ1-1; weak D call: TRBD1 (5 bases). The CDR3 consists of 12 residues. With 2 bases removed from V and 5 bases from J, the gap between germline ends came to 7 bases. Germline lookup yields CDR1 SGDLS and CDR2 YYNGEE. The CDR3 region has the DNA TGTGCCAGCAGCGTCAGGGATACTGAAGCTTTCTTT. As protein: CASSVRDTEAFF. The variable domain in full, completed from reference TRBV9 and TRBJ1-1, reads DSGVTQTPKHLITATGQRVTLRCSPRSGDLSVYWYQQSLDQGLQFLIQYYNGEERAKGNILERFSAQQFPDLHSELNLSSLELGDSALYFCASSVRDTEAFFGQGTRLTVV.

In this sample, this clone turned up many times. The chain combines TRBV7-9 with TRBJ1-2; 11 nucleotides match TRBD1. This CDR3 has 16 amino acids. V shed 3 bases and J 5 bases; nucleotides not matched to a gene: 8. Germline CDR1 is SEHNR and CDR2 is FQNEAQ (reference sequence). CDR3 bases: TGTGCCAGCAGCTTCATGGGGGACAGGGGGGAGTATGGCTACACCTTC. Protein sequence: CASSFMGDRGEYGYTF.